The sequence of this TCR beta chain was determined in a study of T cells in Graves' hyperthyroidism and ophthalmopathy (dated by TCRdb to the late 2010s). At the level of the whole study: Peripheral blood was collected at initial diagnosis, before any treatment. After sampling, hyperthyroidism patients received methimazole starting at 30 mg daily, and ophthalmopathy patients received high-dose intravenous methylprednisolone. The 75 to 100 discovery patients were randomly split 7:3 into training and test sets. In addition, the study compared T-cell repertoires in thyroid tissue and in blood from a handful of Graves' hyperthyroidism patients. TCR Vbeta CDR3 sequencing of some 140 peripheral blood samples (roughly 41 ophthalmopathy, 75 hyperthyroidism and roughly 17 progressor patients) is reported in the paper. An independent validation cohort of under 20 hyperthyroidism patients and about 15 patients who later progressed to ophthalmopathy tested prospective prediction of ophthalmopathy. TCR V-J signatures able to tell the groups apart were searched for in a discovery cohort of around 95 patients, of whom over 40 had Graves' ophthalmopathy and 55 to 65 had stable Graves' hyperthyroidism.

The table lists this clonotype with many counts. Its antigen specificity is not known. No qualities accompany the bases; no much larger clone lies one base away. In the ophthalmopathy patients, disease was moderately to severely active, with a Clinical Activity Score of 3 or more, a NOSPECS grade of 4 or more, and a duration of less than 3 months. Patients with uncontrolled infections, other autoimmune diseases, pregnancy or lactation were excluded. Diagnoses relied on clinical symptoms, serum thyroxine and TRAb, thyroid ultrasound and orbital computed tomography. Ficoll-Paque density gradient centrifugation was used to isolate PBMCs from under 11 ml of fresh peripheral blood. Total RNA was extracted using Trizol reagent, and RNA quality was assessed on an Agilent 2100 Bioanalyzer. Points the paper makes about the study in general: Ophthalmopathy was separated from stable hyperthyroidism by a 13 V-J signature model, with approximately 89% sensitivity and roughly 81% specificity obtained in cross-validation and 80%/75% obtained in testing. Most expanded thyroid clonotypes (frequency above 0.001) were also found in blood, which suggests that blood repertoires may mirror thyroid immune responses. Sample size was not statistically predetermined, and blinding of investigators to group allocation was not performed. In validation, progression to ophthalmopathy was predicted by the model with approximately 67% sensitivity and around 75% specificity, a median of about 6.4 months before onset.

The TCR beta CDR3 regions were amplified from RNA transcripts. The TCR CDR3 was subjected to a first round of RT-PCR using the HTBI primer set and the Qiagen OneStep RT-PCR kit. Libraries were constructed in a second round of multiplex PCR, after which size selection and purification were performed. Sequencing of the libraries was done on an Illumina HiSeq2000 using paired-end 100 bp reads. In the source study's methods: Raw data were processed with SOAPnuke, discarding reads with adapters, uncalled bases, mean Phred below 15, or no exact constant-primer or identifier match. High-quality paired reads were merged using COPE v1.2.5, and each unique nucleotide sequence was defined as a clonotype. Clonotypes were aligned to IMGT TRBV, TRBD and TRBJ reference segments using MiTCR v1.1. Analysis was restricted to V-J combinations with a frequency above 0.0001, which covered 98% to 99.2% of repertoires. The TCS score was defined as F50 (clonal expansion) divided by E x V (chaos), with BLOSUM62-based TCRdist calculated between CDR3 peptides within each V-J. Welch's t-statistics and random forest reduced roughly 500 V-J features to some 14, which were used in a naive Bayes classifier (R e1071). Using fastp at Q25 and MiXCR, TCRdb reprocessed the public reads and kept productive beta chains. Each record represents a unique CDR3 protein, reported with the most common genes and DNA among its rows. The V and J calls come from TCRdb's annotation, not from the publication. The sample contains approximately 690,000 distinct CDR3 sequences, about 14% of them found a single time. Around 13% of the sample lies in the top ten.

The cysteine opens and the phenylalanine closes a CDR3 of 14 amino acids. The CDR3 DNA has 42 bases and is translated from base 1. Trimming accounts for 3 bases at V and 2 bases at J, while the number of junction bases matched to no gene is 3. The germline V gene provides CDR1 MDHEN and CDR2 SYDVKM. The sequence is built from TRBV28 and TRBJ2-7; 8 of the junction bases match TRBD2. The clonotype comes from a woman aged 45-60 years with Graves' ophthalmopathy. Specimen: blood. The bases are TGTGCCAGCAGTTTGGGCGGGAGGACCTACGAGCAGTACTTC. This is translated as CASSLGGRTYEQYF.